The following is a TCR beta chain sequence with its context. Genomic DNA served as template for TCR beta VDJ and CDR3 profiling. TCRdb passed the reads through MiXCR, listing each CDR3 protein once. The sample yields about 160,000 distinct CDR3 sequences, approximately 44% seen once. The sample comes from a study of CD8+CD57+ T cells in acquired aplastic anemia. Background on the study: There were 10 million to 14 million reads, on average, for CD4+ cells from healthy donors.

The germline gives CDR1 MDHEN, CDR2 SYDVKM. The length of the CDR3 is 12 residues. The ends were cut back, 2 bases at V and 5 bases at J, with 6 bases in the middle. Sequencing was carried out using sorted CD4+, CD8+, or CD8+CD57+ T cells (not recorded which) from PBMCs. This chain joins TRBV28 and TRBJ2-5; no clear D gene. This clonotype originated in a human donor in good health. This CDR3 reads CASSLIVETQYF. DNA for the CDR3: TGTGCCAGCAGTTTAATTGTGGAGACCCAGTACTTC.